This passage covers 18 T cell receptor beta chains from one sample sequenced in a study of blood T cell repertoires in COVID-19. TCRdb's copy holds only in-frame clones and misses some; the assay was immunoSEQ multiplex PCR. This table has more than 200,000 clones, around 87% appearing once. The specimen was PBMCs or T cells enriched from blood (not recorded which). The receptor set was obtained from a man aged 25 to 40 in a cohort exposed to, infected with or recovered from COVID-19 (not recorded which).

This sequence joins TRBV11-2 and TRBJ2-5; D gene uncertain. V was clipped by 5 bases and J by 2 bases, with 15 bases between them. Germline-derived CDR1 and CDR2 are SGHAT and FQNNGV. The CDR3 totals 15 residues. CDR3 sequence reads: CASSRWSQIQETQYF. In nucleotides, the CDR3 is TGTGCCAGCAGCCGTTGGTCGCAGATTCAAGAGACCCAGTACTTC. The full variable domain, completed using reference TRBV11-2 and TRBJ2-5, is EAGVAQSPRYKIIEKRQSVAFWCNPISGHATLYWYQQILGQGPKLLIQFQNNGVVDDSQLPKDRFSAERLKGVDSTLKIQPAKLEDSAVYLCASSRWSQIQETQYFGPGTRLLVL.

The chain combines TRBV11-2 with TRBJ2-7; 12 nucleotides agree with TRBD2. The CDR3 runs 15 residues. Germline CDR1 SGHAT, CDR2 FQNNGV. The V and J ends lost 5 bases and 4 bases, in that order; junction bases with no gene match: 6. The CDR3 loop is CASSPGLAGRYEQYF. CDR3 bases: TGTGCCAGCAGCCCCGGACTAGCGGGAAGATACGAGCAGTACTTC.

The chain joins TRBV7-9 to TRBJ2-3, with 10 bases identical to TRBD2. The length of the CDR3 is 16 residues. From germline, CDR1 is SEHNR and CDR2 FQNEAQ (reference sequence). Losses at the gene ends were 5 bases for V and 4 bases for J; bases not matched to a gene: 9. The CDR3 nucleotides read TGTGCCAGCAGCATGACTAGCGGGCATAACCCAGATACGCAGTATTTT. This translates into CASSMTSGHNPDTQYF.

This clone was picked up a small number of times. CDR3 nucleotides: TGTGCCAGCAGGCCGACAGGGGGCACTGGGGCCAACGTCCTGACTTTC. Its protein product is CASRPTGGTGANVLTF. This chain connects TRBV7-3 to TRBJ2-6; 10 bases fit TRBD1. After removal of 6 bases from V and 2 bases from J, the junction contained 4 bases not matched to a gene. Germline assignment: CDR1 SGHTA and CDR2 FQGTGA. The CDR3 runs 16 residues.

In nucleotides, the CDR3 is TGTGCCAGCAGTGTCGGGACAGGGGGCGACCCAGATACGCAGTATTTT. Its protein is CASSVGTGGDPDTQYF. J is TRBJ2-3 and V is TRBV6-4; 12 bases are a match to TRBD1. Germline CDR1 MRHNA, CDR2 SNTAGT. CDR3 length: 16 amino acids. V was pared by 4 bases and J by 4 bases, with 6 bases of the junction left unmatched.

This chain joins TRBV29-1 and TRBJ2-7; 7 nucleotides line up with TRBD2. The germline gives CDR1 SQVTM, CDR2 ANQGSEA. V lost 3 bases to trimming and J lost 6 bases; unmatched junction nucleotides: 14. The CDR3 contains 15 residues. The CDR3 bases are TGCAGCGTTGAGCCTAAAGGGACTACCGGGGGCGAGCAGTACTTC. Protein sequence: CSVEPKGTTGGEQYF.

The V and J genes are TRBV5-6 and TRBJ2-5; 7 bases are a match to TRBD2. CDR1 is SGHDT and CDR2 is YYEEEE in the germline V gene. V trimming: 3 bases; J trimming: 6 bases; junction bases outside the gene matches: 11. The CDR3 extends over 15 amino acids. CDR3 bases: TGTGCCAGCAGCTCCGGTCGGTGGGAGGGACAGACCCAGTACTTC. Encoded protein: CASSSGRWEGQTQYF. Looking up the rest from reference TRBV5-6 and TRBJ2-5 gives the full variable domain: DAGVTQSPTHLIKTRGQQVTLRCSPKSGHDTVSWYQQALGQGPQFIFQYYEEEERQRGNFPDRFSGHQFPNYSSELNVNALLLGDSALYLCASSSGRWEGQTQYFGPGTRLLVL.

The genes are TRBV7-2 and TRBJ2-7; tentatively, D is TRBD2 (6 bases). Trimming left V 5 bases short and J 1 base short, with 21 bases between. This CDR3 is 17 amino acids long. Germline lookup yields CDR1 SGHTA and CDR2 FQGNSA. CDR3 loop: CASSLSGEAGLSYEQYF. Written as DNA, the CDR3 is TGTGCCAGCAGCCTTTCCGGGGAGGCGGGATTATCCTACGAGCAGTACTTC.

The rearrangement links TRBV7-8 to TRBJ2-7; D is perhaps TRBD1 (5 bases). In germline, CDR1 is SGHVS, CDR2 FQNEAQ. This CDR3 has 16 residues. Between the trimmed V and J ends, which lost 0 bases and 6 bases, there was a span of 18 bases. The CDR3 DNA follows: TGTGCCAGCAGCTTAGCGCAGTCTAAGGGGCTGTCCGAGCAGTACTTC. This gives the protein CASSLAQSKGLSEQYF.

The CDR3 DNA follows: TGTGCCAGCAGCTTGGACCAGAACGAGCAGTACTTC. This codes for CASSLDQNEQYF. The chain has TRBV5-6 and TRBJ2-7; D is undetermined. This CDR3 is 12 amino acids long. The germline V gene encodes CDR1 SGHDT and CDR2 YYEEEE. Trimming took 0 bases from V and 5 from J, leaving 6 bases between them.

The chain couples TRBV7-2 to TRBJ1-2; 7 positions match TRBD1. J gave up 1 base and V 3 bases, and 8 bases lay outside the gene matches. The CDR3 length is 16 residues. From germline, CDR1 is SGHTA and CDR2 FQGNSA. This CDR3 is CASSFYPNRGNYGYTF. DNA of the CDR3: TGTGCCAGCAGCTTCTACCCGAACAGGGGTAACTATGGCTACACCTTC.

This rearrangement joins TRBV24-1 to TRBJ1-2; D gene unclear. From germline, CDR1 is KGHDR and CDR2 SFDVKD. The ends were cut back, 3 bases at V and 3 bases at J, with 10 bases in the middle. The CDR3 has 14 amino acids. This CDR3 reads CATSDPTEYYGYTF. The DNA for the CDR3 is TGTGCCACCAGTGATCCTACAGAGTACTATGGCTACACCTTC.

This chain links TRBV6-5 with TRBJ1-4; 7 bases are a match to TRBD1. Germline V lookup: CDR1 MNHEY, CDR2 SVGAGI. The CDR3 is 13 residues long. V trimming: 6 bases; J trimming: 4 bases; junction bases outside the gene matches: 2. CDR3 nucleotide sequence: TGTGCCAGCAGCCGGGACAGTAATGAAAAACTGTTTTTT. Translation: CASSRDSNEKLFF.

The V gene is TRBV28, the J gene TRBJ2-3; TRBD1 matches 8 bases. Germline CDR1 and CDR2: MDHEN and SYDVKM. With V trimmed by 6 bases and J by 4 bases, 21 bases remained unmatched. The CDR3 runs to 19 residues. The CDR3 sequence is CASSSIWDRRGEVPDTQYF. As DNA, the CDR3 is TGTGCCAGCAGCTCTATCTGGGACAGGAGAGGTGAGGTACCAGATACGCAGTATTTT.

The genes are TRBV4-3 and TRBJ2-3; 10 nucleotides match TRBD1. This CDR3 comprises 16 residues. CDR1 and CDR2 from the germline V gene are LGHNA and YSLEER. J lost 0 bases, V lost 5 bases, and 5 bases had no gene match. This CDR3 reads CASSAGQGLSTDTQYF. The CDR3 nucleotides read TGCGCCAGCAGCGCGGGACAGGGGCTCAGCACAGATACGCAGTATTTT.

The chain joins TRBV11-3 to TRBJ2-5, with D possibly matching TRBD1 (6 bases). The CDR3 runs 15 residues. Trimming shortened V by 4 bases and J by 4 bases, and 16 bases separated the two germline ends. CDR1 is SGHNT, CDR2 YENEEA, per germline. Here the CDR3 DNA reads TGTGCCAGCAGCTCGGCCCAGGGGCCGGGAGAGACCCAGTACTTC. Translating gives CASSSAQGPGETQYF. Looking up the rest from reference TRBV11-3 and TRBJ2-5 gives the full variable domain: EAGVVQSPRYKIIEKKQPVAFWCNPISGHNTLYWYLQNLGQGPELLIRYENEEAVDDSQLPKDRFSAERLKGVDSTLKIQPAELGDSAVYLCASSSAQGPGETQYFGPGTRLLVL.

This clone has ten or more counts. The CDR3 DNA reads TGTGCCAGCAGCGCCGGACTAGCGGGGCCAATACCGCAGTACTTC. The encoded protein is CASSAGLAGPIPQYF. This chain uses TRBV3-1 (or the pseudogene TRBV3-2) with TRBJ2-7; the match to TRBD2 covers 12 bases. Germline V gives CDR1 LGHDT, CDR2 YNNKEL (reference sequence). The CDR3 runs 15 residues. V lost 5 bases to trimming and J lost 9 bases; unmatched junction nucleotides: 11.

V and J are TRBV18 and TRBJ2-5; 8 bases map to TRBD1. The CDR3 covers 13 residues. V lost 4 bases to trimming and J lost 5 bases; unmatched junction nucleotides: 3. From germline, CDR1 is KGHSH and CDR2 LQKENI. In DNA form, the CDR3 reads TGTGCCAGCTCACTGACAGGGGTTGAGACCCAGTACTTC. It translates to CASSLTGVETQYF.